Listed below are T cell receptor beta chains from one sample, sequenced in a study of vaccination and CD4 T cells after COVID-19. Each CDR3 protein gets one entry after TCRdb re-called the PCR reads with MiXCR. There are under 30,000 distinct CDR3 sequences in the sample; roughly 46% occur only once, and 3.5% to 5% lies in the top ten. These TCRs' antigens remain unknown. The sequences come from CD4+ T cells from blood, cultured in vitro, collected about 7 months after SARS-CoV-2 vaccination. Receptors originate from a human donor who had recovered from COVID-19. The CDR3 runs from the conserved cysteine through the conserved F or W. A D gene is named only where the DNA matches it firmly. Clone size is shown for a subset of rows, as once, few, many or a class of expanded clone.

size | D | J | V | CDR3 | DNA
medium-sized | TRBD1 | TRBJ2-3 | TRBV7-2 | CASSKSSGQVEHTQYF | TGTGCCAGCAGCAAATCCTCGGGACAGGTAGAACATACGCAGTATTTT
. | TRBD2 | TRBJ2-1 | TRBV7-2 | CASSFLAGLPSSYNEQFF | TGTGCCAGCAGCTTTTTAGCGGGGCTACCAAGCTCCTACAATGAGCAGTTCTTC
. | . | TRBJ1-5 | TRBV20-1 | CSARDGRQGGDQPQHF | TGCAGTGCTAGAGATGGGCGTCAAGGGGGGGATCAGCCCCAGCATTTT
few | TRBD2 | TRBJ2-5 | TRBV28 | CASSSSGASQETQYF | TGTGCCAGCAGTTCTAGCGGAGCCTCACAAGAGACCCAGTACTTC
. | TRBD1 | TRBJ1-4 | TRBV20-1 | CSASRDSRRVFF | TGCAGTGCTAGCCGGGACAGTCGGAGGGTGTTTTTT
once | . | TRBJ2-7 | TRBV7-9 | CASSLTSYEQYF | TGTGCCAGCAGCTTAACCTCCTACGAGCAGTACTTC
. | . | TRBJ2-7 | TRBV6-5 | CASSYSRGKSYEQYF | TGTGCCAGCAGTTACTCGAGGGGGAAGAGCTACGAGCAGTACTTC
. | TRBD1 | TRBJ1-1 | TRBV20-1 | CSARTGGTEAFF | TGCAGTGCTCGTACAGGGGGCACTGAAGCTTTCTTT
few | . | TRBJ2-1 | TRBV2 | CASRQGGSYNEQFF | TGTGCCAGCAGGCAGGGGGGCTCCTACAATGAGCAGTTCTTC
medium-sized | . | TRBJ1-1 | TRBV28 | CASRLQEWAEAFF | TGTGCCAGCAGGTTGCAGGAGTGGGCTGAAGCTTTCTTT
once | TRBD2 | TRBJ2-1 | TRBV7-8 | CASSSGLRYNEQFF | TGTGCCAGCAGCTCGGGACTACGGTACAATGAGCAGTTCTTC
. | . | TRBJ2-7 | TRBV21-1 | CASSTRQGCFHEQYF | TGTGCCAGCAGCACACGACAGGGTTGTTTCCACGAGCAGTACTTC
. | . | TRBJ1-2 | TRBV4-1 | CASSQLGYGYTF | TGCGCCAGCAGCCAATTGGGATATGGCTACACCTTC
few | . | TRBJ2-3 | TRBV7-2 | CASSLSISTDTQYF | TGTGCCAGCAGCTTGTCGATTAGCACAGATACGCAGTATTTT
few | . | TRBJ2-3 | TRBV15 | CATSRESPGHTSTDTQYF | TGTGCCACCAGCAGAGAGTCTCCGGGACACACTAGCACAGATACGCAGTATTTT
. | TRBD2 | TRBJ2-2 | TRBV20-1 | CSARKSWTSGSGGELFF | TGCAGTGCTAGAAAATCCTGGACTAGCGGGAGTGGCGGGGAGCTGTTTTTT
. | TRBD2 | TRBJ2-7 | TRBV5-4 | CASNRRGGGQSYEQYF | TGTGCCAGCAACCGTCGGGGGGGAGGCCAATCCTACGAGCAGTACTTC
few | . | TRBJ2-2 | TRBV24-1 | CATSEDSTGELFF | TGTGCCACCAGTGAGGACAGCACCGGGGAGCTGTTTTTT
. | TRBD1 | TRBJ2-7 | TRBV6-5 | CASSYFRTGGHEQYF | TGTGCCAGCAGTTACTTCCGGACAGGGGGTCACGAGCAGTACTTC
. | TRBD1 | TRBJ1-2 | TRBV5-1 | CASSSLGTGVGYTF | TGCGCCAGCAGCTCCCTGGGGACAGGGGTGGGCTACACCTTC
. | . | TRBJ2-1 | TRBV20-1 | CSASQDSYNEQFF | TGCAGTGCTAGTCAGGACTCCTACAATGAGCAGTTCTTC
few | TRBD2 | TRBJ2-1 | TRBV20-1 | CSATLAGEQFF | TGCAGTGCTACACTAGCGGGTGAGCAGTTCTTC
. | . | TRBJ1-1 | TRBV6-2/TRBV6-3 | CASSNDGVEAFF | TGTGCCAGCAGTAACGACGGAGTTGAAGCTTTCTTT
. | TRBD1 | TRBJ1-5 | TRBV7-2 | CASSPRTGDSNQPQHF | TGTGCCAGCAGCCCAAGGACAGGAGATAGCAATCAGCCCCAGCATTTT
. | . | TRBJ1-6 | TRBV6-1 | CASSRAGGENNSPLHF | TGTGCCAGCAGTCGCGCGGGGGGAGAAAATAATTCACCCCTCCACTTT
few | . | TRBJ1-5 | TRBV28 | CASLGRAYSNQPQHF | TGTGCCAGCCTAGGGAGAGCCTATAGCAATCAGCCCCAGCATTTT
. | . | TRBJ1-2 | TRBV7-2 | CASSLDGYTF | TGTGCCAGCAGCTTAGATGGCTACACCTTC
. | TRBD1 | TRBJ2-1 | TRBV28 | CASSGTAYNEQFF | TGTGCCAGCAGCGGGACAGCATACAATGAGCAGTTCTTC
. | . | TRBJ2-7 | TRBV27 | CASSWSGEQYF | TGTGCCAGCAGTTGGTCAGGAGAGCAGTACTTC
. | . | TRBJ2-5 | TRBV7-2 | CASSLGGGETQYF | TGTGCCAGCAGCTTAGGGGGTGGGGAGACCCAGTACTTC
. | TRBD1 | TRBJ1-5 | TRBV12-3/TRBV12-4 | CASSLGQGYQPQHF | TGTGCCAGCAGTTTAGGACAGGGGTATCAGCCCCAGCATTTT
few | TRBD1 | TRBJ1-2 | TRBV20-1 | CSASQELQGAGGYTF | TGCAGTGCTAGCCAGGAGCTTCAGGGGGCGGGGGGCTACACCTTC
medium-sized | . | TRBJ2-3 | TRBV7-9 | CASKGSVTDTQYF | TGTGCCAGCAAAGGCAGCGTCACAGATACGCAGTATTTT
. | TRBD1 | TRBJ2-7 | TRBV7-2 | CASRPGTGGIEQYF | TGTGCCAGCAGACCCGGGACAGGGGGCATCGAGCAGTACTTC
. | TRBD1 | TRBJ1-2 | TRBV6-2/TRBV6-3 | CASSYWDRRDNYGYTF | TGTGCCAGCAGTTATTGGGACAGGAGAGACAACTATGGCTACACCTTC
few | . | TRBJ1-5 | TRBV28 | CASSQRGGLNQPQHF | TGTGCCAGCAGCCAAAGGGGAGGGCTCAATCAGCCCCAGCATTTT
few | . | TRBJ2-5 | TRBV7-3 | CASSLSGIGVETQYF | TGTGCCAGCAGCTTAAGTGGGATCGGGGTAGAGACCCAGTACTTC
. | TRBD1 | TRBJ1-2 | TRBV6-1 | CASSEGSVRGFYGYTF | TGTGCCAGCAGTGAAGGGTCTGTCAGGGGGTTCTATGGCTACACCTTC
once | TRBD1 | TRBJ2-3 | TRBV20-1 | CSARAGGGADTQYF | TGCAGTGCTAGGGCAGGGGGTGGGGCAGATACGCAGTATTTT
. | TRBD2 | TRBJ2-3 | TRBV6-5 | CASSYFRGGGTDTQYF | TGTGCCAGCAGTTATTTCCGGGGGGGAGGGACAGATACGCAGTATTTT
. | . | TRBJ1-2 | TRBV28 | CASSSLTNYGYTF | TGTGCCAGCAGTTCACTAACTAACTATGGCTACACCTTC
. | TRBD1 | TRBJ1-1 | TRBV19 | CASSIVAGGNTEAFF | TGTGCCAGTAGTATAGTGGCAGGGGGTAACACTGAAGCTTTCTTT
. | TRBD1 | TRBJ2-5 | TRBV11-1 | CASTTGTGSETQYF | TGTGCCAGCACGACCGGGACAGGGTCAGAGACCCAGTACTTC
. | . | TRBJ1-3 | TRBV15 | CATSSGRGNTIYF | TGTGCCACCAGTTCGGGTAGGGGAAACACCATATATTTT
. | . | TRBJ2-5 | TRBV6-1 | CASSEVTAQKETQYF | TGTGCCAGCAGTGAGGTGACAGCCCAGAAGGAGACCCAGTACTTC
. | . | TRBJ2-3 | TRBV20-1 | CSASSGGVGPDTQYF | TGCAGTGCTAGTTCGGGCGGAGTGGGGCCAGATACGCAGTATTTT
. | . | TRBJ2-7 | TRBV7-8 | CASSLNTYGGAEQYF | TGTGCCAGCAGCTTAAACACGTACGGGGGCGCCGAGCAGTACTTC
. | TRBD2 | TRBJ2-7 | TRBV19 | CASSRDGTSSYEQYF | TGTGCCAGTAGTCGAGACGGGACTAGCTCCTACGAGCAGTACTTC
. | TRBD2 | TRBJ2-4 | TRBV20-1 | CSAREGGTSGSKNIQYF | TGCAGTGCTAGAGAGGGCGGCACTAGCGGGAGCAAAAACATTCAGTACTTC
. | . | TRBJ1-2 | TRBV20-1 | CSASDTGTLALNYGYTF | TGCAGTGCTAGTGACACCGGGACATTAGCTCTTAACTATGGCTACACCTTC
once | . | TRBJ2-6 | TRBV28 | CASSPWESSGANVLTF | TGTGCCAGCAGTCCATGGGAGTCATCTGGGGCCAACGTCCTGACTTTC